A selection of T cell receptor beta chains follows, all from one sample in a study of T cell responses to AZD1222 COVID-19 vaccine. Only in-frame clones appear in the TCRdb table, and some are missing; sequencing was by immunoSEQ multiplex PCR. The sample has around 110,000 clones, roughly 87% seen once. The source was peripheral blood, collected on day 0 of AZD1222 vaccination. These receptor sequences come from an adult in good health. CDR3s leave out the opening cysteine and the closing phenylalanine or tryptophan.

length: 14; J: TRBJ2-1; V: TRBV11-2; CDR3: ASSTTSGGTVDEQF
length: 12; J: TRBJ1-5; V: TRBV29-1; CDR3: SVEGQGAGQPQH
length: 12; J: TRBJ1-5; V: TRBV19; CDR3: ASSIFLSNQPQH
length: 14; J: TRBJ2-3; V: TRBV11-1; CDR3: ASSPGTSGVTDTQY
length: 13; J: TRBJ2-7; V: TRBV28; CDR3: ASSLGTEIPYEQY
length: 12; J: TRBJ1-1; V: TRBV9; CDR3: ASSVRQESTEAF
length: 11; J: TRBJ2-1; V: TRBV5-4; CDR3: ASRGGGGHEQF
length: 13; J: TRBJ1-5; V: TRBV28; CDR3: ASSSGHYSNQPQH
length: 9; J: TRBJ1-5; V: TRBV12-3/TRBV12-4; CDR3: ASSSSAPQH
length: 17; J: TRBJ1-1; V: TRBV18; CDR3: ASSPPNYLSSGGGTEAF
length: 17; J: TRBJ2-6; V: TRBV19; CDR3: ASSLGTGIRLSGANVLT